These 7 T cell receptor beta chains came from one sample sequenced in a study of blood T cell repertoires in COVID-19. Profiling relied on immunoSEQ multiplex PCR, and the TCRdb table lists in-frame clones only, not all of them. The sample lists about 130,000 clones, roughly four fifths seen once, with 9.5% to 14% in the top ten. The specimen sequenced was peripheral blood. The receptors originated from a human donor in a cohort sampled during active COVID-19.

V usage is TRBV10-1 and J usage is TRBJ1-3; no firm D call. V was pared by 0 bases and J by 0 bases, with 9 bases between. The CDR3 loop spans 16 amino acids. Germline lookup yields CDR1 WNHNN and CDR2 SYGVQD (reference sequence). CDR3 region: CASSESGLSSGNTIYF. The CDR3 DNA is TGCGCCAGCAGTGAGTCTGGGCTGAGCTCTGGAAACACCATATATTTT.

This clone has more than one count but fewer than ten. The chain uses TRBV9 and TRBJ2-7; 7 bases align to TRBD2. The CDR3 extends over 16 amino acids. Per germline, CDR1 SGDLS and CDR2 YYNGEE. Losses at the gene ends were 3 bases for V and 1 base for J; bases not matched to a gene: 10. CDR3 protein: CASSDSELAPSYEQYF. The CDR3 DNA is TGTGCCAGCAGCGACTCCGAACTAGCGCCTTCCTACGAGCAGTACTTC. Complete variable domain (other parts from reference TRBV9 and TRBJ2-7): DSGVTQTPKHLITATGQRVTLRCSPRSGDLSVYWYQQSLDQGLQFLIQYYNGEERAKGNILERFSAQQFPDLHSELNLSSLELGDSALYFCASSDSELAPSYEQYFGPGTRLTVT.

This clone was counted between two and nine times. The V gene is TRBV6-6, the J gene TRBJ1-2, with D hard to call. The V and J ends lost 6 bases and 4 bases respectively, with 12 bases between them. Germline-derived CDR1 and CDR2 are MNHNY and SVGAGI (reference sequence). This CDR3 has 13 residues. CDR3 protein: CASSPWPVYGYTF. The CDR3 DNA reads TGTGCCAGCAGCCCCTGGCCAGTCTATGGCTACACCTTC.

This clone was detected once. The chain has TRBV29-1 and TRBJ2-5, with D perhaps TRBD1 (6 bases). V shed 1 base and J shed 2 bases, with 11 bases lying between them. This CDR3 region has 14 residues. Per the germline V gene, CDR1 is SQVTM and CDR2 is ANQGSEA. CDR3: CSVEGMDSQETQYF. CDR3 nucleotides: TGCAGCGTTGAAGGTATGGACAGTCAAGAGACCCAGTACTTC.

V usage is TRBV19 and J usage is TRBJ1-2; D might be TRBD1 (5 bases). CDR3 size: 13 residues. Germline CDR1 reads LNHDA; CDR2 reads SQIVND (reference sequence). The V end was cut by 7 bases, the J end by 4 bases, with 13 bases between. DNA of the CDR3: TGTGCCAGTATTGACAGCAACTCCTATGGCTACACCTTC. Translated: CASIDSNSYGYTF.

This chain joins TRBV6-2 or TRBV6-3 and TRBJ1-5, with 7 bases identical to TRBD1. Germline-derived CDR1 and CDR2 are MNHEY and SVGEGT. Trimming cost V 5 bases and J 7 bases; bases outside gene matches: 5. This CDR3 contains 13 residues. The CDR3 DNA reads TGTGCCAGCAGTGACAGGGATCGCCAGCCCCAGCATTTT. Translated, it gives CASSDRDRQPQHF.

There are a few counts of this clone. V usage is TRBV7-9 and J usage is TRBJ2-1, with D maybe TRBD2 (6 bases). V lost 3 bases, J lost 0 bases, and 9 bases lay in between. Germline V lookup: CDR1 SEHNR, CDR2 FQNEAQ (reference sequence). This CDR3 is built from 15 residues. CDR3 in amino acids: CASSFAGSSYNEQFF. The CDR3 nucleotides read TGTGCCAGCAGCTTTGCGGGGAGCTCCTACAATGAGCAGTTCTTC.